The 13 T cell receptor beta chains below were found in one sample sequenced in a study of T cell responses to AZD1222 COVID-19 vaccine. Sequenced by immunoSEQ multiplex PCR; TCRdb stores in-frame clones only, minus some. The sample includes 100,000 to 150,000 clones, more than 70% seen only once; the top ten take 3.5% to 4%. The sequencing used peripheral blood, collected 28 days after the second AZD1222 dose. The receptors come from an adult who received the AZD1222 COVID-19 vaccine.

This clone was found a few times. This chain joins TRBV28 and TRBJ2-1, with D possibly being TRBD2 (5 bases). Germline CDR1 reads MDHEN; CDR2 reads SYDVKM. The CDR3 is made up of 15 amino acids. V was trimmed by 3 bases and J by 3 bases, leaving 12 bases between them. The CDR3 spells CASSLALAGYNEQFF. DNA for the CDR3: TGTGCCAGCAGTTTGGCGCTAGCCGGCTACAATGAGCAGTTCTTC.

V and J are TRBV2 and TRBJ2-5; the D gene is possibly TRBD2 (6 bases). V lost 10 bases, J lost 4 bases, and 16 bases lay in between. There are 13 residues in the CDR3. Germline values: CDR1 SNHLY, CDR2 FYNNEI. The CDR3 here is CAIRSMGGETQYF. CDR3 coding DNA: TGTGCCATCAGGAGCATGGGGGGAGAGACCCAGTACTTC. Drawing the rest from reference TRBV2 and TRBJ2-5, the complete variable domain is EPEVTQTPSHQVTQMGQEVILRCVPISNHLYFYWYRQILGQKVEFLVSFYNNEISEKSEIFDDQFSVERPDGSNFTLKIRSTKLEDSAMYFCAIRSMGGETQYFGPGTRLLVL.

This clone was seen once. The J gene is TRBJ1-1, the V gene TRBV7-9; the match to TRBD1 covers 8 bases. Germline loops: CDR1 SEHNR, CDR2 FQNEAQ (reference sequence). With 8 bases clipped from V and 6 bases from J, the junction kept 8 bases outside the gene matches. CDR3 size: 13 residues. DNA of the CDR3: TGTGCCAGCTCGGACAGGGTAGGATCTGAAGCTTTCTTT. Its translation: CASSDRVGSEAFF.

The chain joins TRBV28 to TRBJ1-4; 7 bases match TRBD1. The germline V gene has CDR1 MDHEN and CDR2 SYDVKM. The V segment lost 4 bases and the J segment 6 bases; nucleotides outside the gene matches: 11. This CDR3 spans 16 amino acids. The CDR3 loop is CASSSPLGTVHEKLFF. The CDR3 DNA reads TGTGCCAGCAGTTCTCCCCTCGGGACAGTGCATGAAAAACTGTTTTTT.

This chain uses TRBV4-3 with TRBJ2-1; the D is unclear. There are 14 residues in the CDR3. In germline, CDR1 is LGHNA, CDR2 YSLEER. V shed 6 bases and J shed 3 bases, with 12 bases lying between them. The CDR3 DNA is TGCGCCAGCAGGGGTGAAGGGAACTACAATGAGCAGTTCTTC. It encodes CASRGEGNYNEQFF.

The V call is TRBV19, the J call TRBJ2-3, with no clear D. CDR1 LNHDA and CDR2 SQIVND come from the germline V gene (reference sequence). The CDR3 has 13 residues. The ends were cut back, 5 bases at V and 4 bases at J, with 10 bases in the middle. CDR3 nucleotides: TGTGCCAGTAGTCGGTGGAGCGCAGATACGCAGTATTTT. It codes for CASSRWSADTQYF.

The rearrangement joins TRBV5-5 to TRBJ1-2; 7 nucleotides align to TRBD1. V shed 2 bases and J 2 bases; nucleotides not matched to a gene: 3. The CDR3 length is 14 residues. CDR1 is SGHKS, CDR2 YYEKEE, per germline (reference sequence). The chain's CDR3 is CASSFGQANYGYTF. In DNA form, the CDR3 reads TGTGCCAGCAGCTTCGGACAGGCAAACTATGGCTACACCTTC.

The J gene is TRBJ2-3, the V gene TRBV3-1 (or the pseudogene TRBV3-2), with D perhaps matching TRBD2 (5 bases). The germline gives CDR1 LGHDT, CDR2 YNNKEL (reference sequence). V was trimmed by 2 bases and J by 0 bases, leaving 12 bases between them. CDR3 length equals 16 residues. This CDR3 is CASSQPGSPSTDTQYF. The CDR3 bases are TGTGCCAGCAGCCAACCTGGGAGTCCTAGCACAGATACGCAGTATTTT.

This clone was detected once. The rearrangement uses TRBV11-2 and TRBJ1-2, with D perhaps matching TRBD1 (5 bases). The CDR3 is 13 residues long. Trimming left V 5 bases short and J 8 bases short, with 15 bases between. Germline-derived CDR1 and CDR2 are SGHAT and FQNNGV. In DNA form, the CDR3 reads TGTGCCAGCAGCACCCGTGGGGGATACGGCTACACCTTC. This encodes CASSTRGGYGYTF.

The V gene is TRBV15, the J gene TRBJ2-7; D is undetermined. With 1 base removed from V and 2 bases from J, the gap between germline ends came to 12 bases. Germline V gene sequence: CDR1 LNHNV, CDR2 YYDKDF (reference sequence). The CDR3 has 15 amino acids. CDR3 in amino acids: CATSRGGRLPYEQYF. In DNA form, the CDR3 reads TGTGCCACCAGCAGAGGAGGCAGGCTTCCCTACGAGCAGTACTTC.

The chain is built from TRBV5-3 and TRBJ2-1; D possibly corresponds to TRBD2 (6 bases). TRBV5-3 falls under the ORF class, with uncertain function. The V gene lost 0 bases and the J gene lost 7 bases, with 17 bases spanning the gap. The CDR3 loop spans 16 amino acids. The CDR3 protein is CARSLVPGLYLNEQFF. The CDR3 DNA sequence: TGTGCCAGAAGCTTGGTACCGGGACTCTACTTGAATGAGCAGTTCTTC.

V usage is TRBV28 and J usage is TRBJ2-1; 7 bases agree with TRBD2. The CDR3 consists of 14 residues. Germline-derived CDR1 and CDR2 are MDHEN and SYDVKM. V shed 7 bases and J 4 bases; nucleotides not matched to a gene: 7. This CDR3 is CASNRASGYNEQFF. As DNA, the CDR3 is TGTGCCAGCAATAGGGCTAGCGGTTACAATGAGCAGTTCTTC.

V usage is TRBV13 and J usage is TRBJ2-5; no clear D. Germline assignment: CDR1 PRHDT and CDR2 FYEKMQ (reference sequence). The CDR3 runs 12 residues. V was pared by 0 bases and J by 13 bases, with 12 bases between. The CDR3 loop is CASSLGAINMYF. The CDR3 nucleotides are TGTGCCAGCAGCTTAGGGGCTATCAATATGTACTTC.